The 2 T cell receptor beta chains presented below share a single source sample, sequenced in a study of T cells in Graves' hyperthyroidism and ophthalmopathy. Amplification targeted TCR beta CDR3 regions from RNA transcripts. In the first-round RT-PCR of the TCR CDR3, the HTBI primer set was used. In TCRdb, the multiplex PCR reads were re-called with MiXCR into one record per CDR3 protein. Of tens of thousands of distinct CDR3 sequences in the sample, roughly 49% were seen once. Sequenced material: blood. All receptors come from a woman in her forties or fifties with Graves' hyperthyroidism that later progressed to Graves' ophthalmopathy.

Many counts were recorded for this clonotype. The chain couples TRBV7-9 to TRBJ2-2, with unresolved D. This CDR3 is 14 amino acids long. V gave up 2 bases and J gave up 6 bases, with 10 bases separating them. From germline, CDR1 is SEHNR and CDR2 FQNEAQ (reference sequence). The CDR3 sequence: CASSLFLQPGELFF. The CDR3 DNA is TGTGCCAGCAGCTTATTTTTACAACCCGGGGAGCTGTTTTTT.

This chain links TRBV7-9 with TRBJ2-7; D is ambiguous. The CDR3 contains 10 residues. Germline V gives CDR1 SEHNR, CDR2 FQNEAQ (reference sequence). V lost 10 bases to trimming and J lost 2 bases, with 6 bases between them. For the CDR3, the DNA is TGTGCCATCTTACCCTACGAGCAGTACTTC. Its translation: CAILPYEQYF.